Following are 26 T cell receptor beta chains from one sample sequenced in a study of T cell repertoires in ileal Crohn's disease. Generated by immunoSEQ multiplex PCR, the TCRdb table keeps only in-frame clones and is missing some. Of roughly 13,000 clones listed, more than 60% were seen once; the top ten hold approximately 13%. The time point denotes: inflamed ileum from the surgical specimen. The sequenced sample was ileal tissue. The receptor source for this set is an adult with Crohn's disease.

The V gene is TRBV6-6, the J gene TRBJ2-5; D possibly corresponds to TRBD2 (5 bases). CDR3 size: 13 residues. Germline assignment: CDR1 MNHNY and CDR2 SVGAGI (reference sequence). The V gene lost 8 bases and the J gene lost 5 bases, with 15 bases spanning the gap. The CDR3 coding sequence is TGTGCCAGCGGCGAGGGAAGATGGGAGACCCAGTACTTC. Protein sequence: CASGEGRWETQYF.

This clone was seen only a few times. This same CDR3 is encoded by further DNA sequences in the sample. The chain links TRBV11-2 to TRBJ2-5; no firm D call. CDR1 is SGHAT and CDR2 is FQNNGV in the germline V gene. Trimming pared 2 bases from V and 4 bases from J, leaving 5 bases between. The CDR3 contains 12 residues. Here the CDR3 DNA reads TGTGCCAGCAGCTTATCCCCAGAGACCCAGTACTTC. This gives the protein CASSLSPETQYF.

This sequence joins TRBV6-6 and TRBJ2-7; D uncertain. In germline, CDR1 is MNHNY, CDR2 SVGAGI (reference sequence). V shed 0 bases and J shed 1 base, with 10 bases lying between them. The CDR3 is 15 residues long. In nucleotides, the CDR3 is TGTGCCAGCAGTTACTCTTCCAGGTATTCCTACGAGCAGTACTTC. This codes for CASSYSSRYSYEQYF.

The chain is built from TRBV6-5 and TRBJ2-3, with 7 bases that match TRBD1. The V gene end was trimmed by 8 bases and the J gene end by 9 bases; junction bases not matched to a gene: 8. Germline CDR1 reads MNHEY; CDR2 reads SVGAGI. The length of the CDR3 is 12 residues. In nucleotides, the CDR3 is TGTGCCAGCGGCACAGGGGTAGGCACGCAGTATTTT. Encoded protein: CASGTGVGTQYF.

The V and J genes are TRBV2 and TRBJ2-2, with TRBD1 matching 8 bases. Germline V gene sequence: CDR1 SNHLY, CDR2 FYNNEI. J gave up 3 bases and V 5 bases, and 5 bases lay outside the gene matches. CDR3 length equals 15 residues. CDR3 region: CASSPQGDDTGELFF. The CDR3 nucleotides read TGTGCCAGCAGTCCACAGGGGGACGACACCGGGGAGCTGTTTTTT. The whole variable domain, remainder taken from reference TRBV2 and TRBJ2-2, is EPEVTQTPSHQVTQMGQEVILRCVPISNHLYFYWYRQILGQKVEFLVSFYNNEISEKSEIFDDQFSVERPDGSNFTLKIRSTKLEDSAMYFCASSPQGDDTGELFFGEGSRLTVL.

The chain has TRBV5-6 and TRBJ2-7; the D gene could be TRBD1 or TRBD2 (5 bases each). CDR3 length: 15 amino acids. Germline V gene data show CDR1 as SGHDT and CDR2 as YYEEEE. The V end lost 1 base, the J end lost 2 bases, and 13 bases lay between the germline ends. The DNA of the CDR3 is TGTGCCAGCAGCTTGTACGGGGCAGGGCCCTACGAGCAGTACTTC. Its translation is CASSLYGAGPYEQYF.

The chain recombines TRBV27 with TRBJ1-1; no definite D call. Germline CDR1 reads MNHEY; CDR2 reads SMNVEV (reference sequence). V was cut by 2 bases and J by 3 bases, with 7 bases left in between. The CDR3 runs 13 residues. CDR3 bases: TGTGCCAGCAGTTTAACAAGATACACTGAAGCTTTCTTT. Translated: CASSLTRYTEAFF.

CDR3 residues: CASSSPSGDRGGELFF. Written as DNA, the CDR3 is TGCGCCAGCAGCTCACCTAGCGGGGACCGGGGCGGGGAGCTGTTTTTT. V and J are TRBV5-1 and TRBJ2-2; 9 nucleotides line up with TRBD2. CDR3 size: 16 residues. The junction had 10 bases not matched to a gene; V was cut back by 3 bases and J by 7 bases. Germline values: CDR1 SGHRS, CDR2 YFSETQ.

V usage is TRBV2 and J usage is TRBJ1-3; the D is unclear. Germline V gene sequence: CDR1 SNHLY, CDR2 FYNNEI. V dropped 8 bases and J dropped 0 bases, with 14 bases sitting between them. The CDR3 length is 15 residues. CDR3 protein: CASLSRATSGNTIYF. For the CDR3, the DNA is TGTGCCAGCCTGAGCCGGGCGACCTCTGGAAACACCATATATTTT.

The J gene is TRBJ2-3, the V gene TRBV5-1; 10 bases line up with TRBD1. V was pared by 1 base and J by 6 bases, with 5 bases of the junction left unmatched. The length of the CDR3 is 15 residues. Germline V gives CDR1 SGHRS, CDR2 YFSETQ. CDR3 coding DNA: TGCGCCAGCAGCTTGATCGGACAGGGGGGCGATACGCAGTATTTT. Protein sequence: CASSLIGQGGDTQYF.

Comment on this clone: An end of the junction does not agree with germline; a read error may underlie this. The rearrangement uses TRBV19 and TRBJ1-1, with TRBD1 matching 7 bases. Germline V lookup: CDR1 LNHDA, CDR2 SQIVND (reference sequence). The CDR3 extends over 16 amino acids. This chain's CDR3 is CASCPTQGRRNAEAFF. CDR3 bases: TGTGCCAGCTGCCCCACACAGGGGCGGAGGAACGCTGAAGCTTTCTTT.

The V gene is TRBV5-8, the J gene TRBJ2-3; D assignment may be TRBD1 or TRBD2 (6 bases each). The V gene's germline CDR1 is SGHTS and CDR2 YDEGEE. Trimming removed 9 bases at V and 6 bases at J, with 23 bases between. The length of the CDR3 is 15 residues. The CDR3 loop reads CATSFGLGGGDTQYF. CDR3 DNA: TGTGCCACCTCCTTTGGTCTCGGAGGGGGGGATACGCAGTATTTT. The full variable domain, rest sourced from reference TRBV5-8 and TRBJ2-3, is EAGVTQSPTHLIKTRGQQATLRCSPISGHTSVYWYQQALGLGLQFLLWYDEGEERNRGNFPPRFSGRQFPNYSSELNVNALELEDSALYLCATSFGLGGGDTQYFGPGTRLTVL.

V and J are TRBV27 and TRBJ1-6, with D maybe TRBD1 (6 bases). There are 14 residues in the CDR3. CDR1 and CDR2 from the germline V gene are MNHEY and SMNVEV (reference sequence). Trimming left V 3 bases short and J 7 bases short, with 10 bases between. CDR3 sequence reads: CASSFRGINSPLHF. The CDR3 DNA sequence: TGTGCCAGCAGTTTTAGGGGGATCAATTCACCCCTCCACTTT.

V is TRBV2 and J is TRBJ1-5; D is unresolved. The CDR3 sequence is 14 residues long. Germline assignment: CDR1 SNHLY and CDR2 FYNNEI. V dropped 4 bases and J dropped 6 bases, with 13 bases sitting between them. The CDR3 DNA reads TGTGCCAGCAGTGTAAGGGTCGTGGGTCAGCCCCAGCATTTT. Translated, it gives CASSVRVVGQPQHF.

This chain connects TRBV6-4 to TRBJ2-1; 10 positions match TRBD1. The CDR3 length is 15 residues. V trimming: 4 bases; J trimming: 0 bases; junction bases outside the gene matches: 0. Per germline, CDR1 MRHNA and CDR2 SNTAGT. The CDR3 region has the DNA TGTGCCAGCAGTGGGACAGGGGGCTCCTACAATGAGCAGTTCTTC. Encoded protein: CASSGTGGSYNEQFF.

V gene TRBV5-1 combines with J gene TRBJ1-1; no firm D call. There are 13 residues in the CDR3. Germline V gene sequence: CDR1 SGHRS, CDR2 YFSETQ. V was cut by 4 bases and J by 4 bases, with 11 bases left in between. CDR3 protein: CASSRVWSTEAFF. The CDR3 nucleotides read TGCGCCAGCAGCCGGGTGTGGAGCACTGAAGCTTTCTTT.

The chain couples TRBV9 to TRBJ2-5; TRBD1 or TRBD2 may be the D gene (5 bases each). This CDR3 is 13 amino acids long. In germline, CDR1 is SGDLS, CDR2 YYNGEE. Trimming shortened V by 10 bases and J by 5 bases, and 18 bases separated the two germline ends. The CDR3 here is CAPKGPEVETQYF. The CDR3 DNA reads TGTGCCCCCAAGGGGCCGGAGGTGGAGACCCAGTACTTC. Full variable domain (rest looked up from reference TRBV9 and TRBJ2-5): DSGVTQTPKHLITATGQRVTLRCSPRSGDLSVYWYQQSLDQGLQFLIQYYNGEERAKGNILERFSAQQFPDLHSELNLSSLELGDSALYFCAPKGPEVETQYFGPGTRLLVL.

The CDR3 DNA sequence: TGTGCCAGCAGTGAAGCTAGCGGGGGGGCCTACGAGCAGTACTTC. Encoded protein: CASSEASGGAYEQYF. The chain combines TRBV6-1 with TRBJ2-5; 11 positions agree with TRBD2. The J call may be faulty, since TRBJ2-7 better matches the DNA end. Germline V gene data show CDR1 as MNHNS and CDR2 as SASEGT. This CDR3 is built from 15 residues.

The DNA of the CDR3 is TGCGCCAGCAGTGGACTAGCGGGCTCCGAGCAGTACTTC. Translated, it gives CASSGLAGSEQYF. The V gene is TRBV10-1, the J gene TRBJ2-7, with 10 positions matching TRBD2. CDR3 length: 13 amino acids. V shed 4 bases, J shed 6 bases, and the junction held 3 bases outside the gene matches. Germline V lookup: CDR1 WNHNN, CDR2 SYGVQD (reference sequence).

The CDR3 nucleotides read TGTGCCAGCAGCTCCAATCAGGGGGCCCTGAAAGCTTTCTTT. Translation gives CASSSNQGALKAFF. The rearrangement joins TRBV5-4 to TRBJ1-1, with 8 bases that match TRBD1. V shed 3 bases and J 9 bases; nucleotides not matched to a gene: 10. The germline V gene encodes CDR1 SGHNT and CDR2 YYREEE (reference sequence). The CDR3 spans 14 residues.

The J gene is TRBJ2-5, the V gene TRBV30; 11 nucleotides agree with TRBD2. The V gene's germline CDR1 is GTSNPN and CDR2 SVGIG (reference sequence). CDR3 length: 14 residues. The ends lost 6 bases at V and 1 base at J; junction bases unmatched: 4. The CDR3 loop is CACPGTSGQETQYF. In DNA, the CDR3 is TGTGCCTGCCCGGGGACTAGCGGCCAAGAGACCCAGTACTTC.

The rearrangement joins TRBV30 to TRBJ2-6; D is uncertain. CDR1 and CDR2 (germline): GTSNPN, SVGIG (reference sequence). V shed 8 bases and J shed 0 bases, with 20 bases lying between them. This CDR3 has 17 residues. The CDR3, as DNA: TGTGCCGCGCCAGACCAACAGTTACTCTCTGGGGCCAACGTCCTGACTTTC. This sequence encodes CAAPDQQLLSGANVLTF.

The CDR3 region is CASSLAGGNTEAFF. The CDR3 DNA reads as TGTGCCAGCAGCTTAGCAGGGGGGAACACTGAAGCTTTCTTT. The rearrangement joins TRBV7-8 to TRBJ1-1, with a possible D match to TRBD1 (6 bases). In germline, CDR1 is SGHVS, CDR2 FQNEAQ. Trimming took 0 bases from V and 1 from J, leaving 6 bases between them. CDR3 length equals 14 residues. Supplemented by reference TRBV7-8 and TRBJ1-1, the full variable domain reads GAGVSQSPRYKVAKRGQDVALRCDPISGHVSLFWYQQALGQGPEFLTYFQNEAQLDKSGLPSDRFFAERPEGSVSTLKIQRTQQEDSAVYLCASSLAGGNTEAFFGQGTRLTVV.

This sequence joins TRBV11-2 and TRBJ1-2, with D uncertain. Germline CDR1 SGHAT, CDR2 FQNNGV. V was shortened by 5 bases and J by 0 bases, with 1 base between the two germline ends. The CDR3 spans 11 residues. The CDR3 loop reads CASSTNYGYTF. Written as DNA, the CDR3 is TGTGCCAGCAGCACTAACTATGGCTACACCTTC.

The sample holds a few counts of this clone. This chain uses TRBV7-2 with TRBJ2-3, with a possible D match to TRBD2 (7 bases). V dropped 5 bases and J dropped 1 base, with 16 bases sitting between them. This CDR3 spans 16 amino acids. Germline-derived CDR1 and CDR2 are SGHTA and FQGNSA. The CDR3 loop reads CASSLRGGGGTDTQYF. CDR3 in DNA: TGTGCCAGCAGCCTCCGAGGGGGGGGCGGCACAGATACGCAGTATTTT.

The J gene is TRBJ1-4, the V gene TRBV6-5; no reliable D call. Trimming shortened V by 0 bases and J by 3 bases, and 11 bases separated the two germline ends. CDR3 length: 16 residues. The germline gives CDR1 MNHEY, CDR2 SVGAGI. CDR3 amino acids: CASSYSRDTANEKLFF. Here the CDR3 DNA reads TGTGCCAGCAGTTACTCTCGCGACACGGCTAATGAAAAACTGTTTTTT.